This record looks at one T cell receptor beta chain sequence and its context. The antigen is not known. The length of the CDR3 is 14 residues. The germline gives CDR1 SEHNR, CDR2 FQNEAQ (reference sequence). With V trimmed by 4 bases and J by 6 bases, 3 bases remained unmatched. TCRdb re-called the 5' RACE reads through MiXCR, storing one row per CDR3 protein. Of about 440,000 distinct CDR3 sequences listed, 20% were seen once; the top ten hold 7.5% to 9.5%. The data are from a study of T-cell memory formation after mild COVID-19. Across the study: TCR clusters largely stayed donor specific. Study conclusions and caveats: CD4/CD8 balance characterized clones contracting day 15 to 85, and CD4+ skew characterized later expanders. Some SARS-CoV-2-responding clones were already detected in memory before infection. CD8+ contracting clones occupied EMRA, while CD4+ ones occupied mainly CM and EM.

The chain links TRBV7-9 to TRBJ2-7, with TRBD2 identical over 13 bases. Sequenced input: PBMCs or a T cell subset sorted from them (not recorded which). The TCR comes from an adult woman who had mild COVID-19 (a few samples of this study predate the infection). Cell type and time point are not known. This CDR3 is CASSSRLAGGEQYF. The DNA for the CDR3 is TGTGCCAGCAGCTCGAGACTAGCGGGAGGCGAGCAGTACTTC.